This passage covers 27 T cell receptor beta chains from one sample sequenced in a study of CD8 T cells in Susac syndrome. RNA totalling roughly 0.45 to 1 ug underwent reverse transcription with random hexamers. TCRdb recomputed calls from the immunoSEQ multiplex PCR reads with MiXCR, one row per CDR3 protein. The sample lists 120,000 or so distinct CDR3 sequences, about 95% seen once, with approximately 0.12% in the top ten. Source material: CD4+ T cells from PBMCs. The receptors come from a human donor in good health.

This clonotype was observed a single time. The chain uses TRBV6-2 or TRBV6-3 and TRBJ2-7; 7 bases fit TRBD2. Germline CDR1 and CDR2: MNHEY and SVGEGT. The trim removed 6 bases at V and 2 bases at J, leaving 10 bases unmatched. This CDR3 comprises 15 residues. CDR3 in amino acids: CASRDGGSLPYEQYF. The CDR3 DNA follows: TGTGCCAGCAGGGATGGCGGGAGTCTCCCCTACGAGCAGTACTTC.

The chain couples TRBV7-7 to TRBJ2-7; D possibly corresponds to TRBD1 (5 bases). Trimming stripped 4 bases from V and 6 bases from J, with 13 bases between. This CDR3 has 13 residues. Germline values: CDR1 SSHAT, CDR2 FNYEAQ (reference sequence). The CDR3 is CASSSSSQGEQYF. The CDR3 region has the DNA TGTGCCAGCAGCTCCTCCTCCCAGGGCGAGCAGTACTTC.

This chain uses TRBV4-1 with TRBJ2-2; 8 bases are shared with TRBD2. This CDR3 spans 14 amino acids. Losses at the gene ends were 4 bases for V and 4 bases for J; bases not matched to a gene: 2. CDR1 is MGHRA and CDR2 is YSYEKL in the germline V gene. The CDR3, as DNA: TGCGCCAGCAGCCTAGCGGGACGCACCGGGGAGCTGTTTTTT. This translates into CASSLAGRTGELFF.

The chain couples TRBV19 to TRBJ1-1, with no clear D. Germline V lookup: CDR1 LNHDA, CDR2 SQIVND (reference sequence). The CDR3 loop spans 12 amino acids. V was pared by 3 bases and J by 0 bases, with 2 bases between. The CDR3 DNA sequence: TGTGCCAGTAGTATGCTGAACACTGAAGCTTTCTTT. Translating gives CASSMLNTEAFF. Full variable domain (rest looked up from reference TRBV19 and TRBJ1-1): DGGITQSPKYLFRKEGQNVTLSCEQNLNHDAMYWYRQDPGQGLRLIYYSQIVNDFQKGDIAEGYSVSREKKESFPLTVTSAQKNPTAFYLCASSMLNTEAFFGQGTRLTVV.

This rearrangement joins TRBV10-3 to TRBJ2-1; D not resolved. CDR1 is ENHRY and CDR2 is SYGVKD in the germline V gene. With 0 bases removed from V and 6 bases from J, the gap between germline ends came to 12 bases. CDR3 length equals 15 residues. The CDR3 is CAISESNLSPNEQFF. Written as DNA, the CDR3 is TGTGCCATCAGTGAGTCGAACCTTTCCCCCAATGAGCAGTTCTTC.

This chain connects TRBV29-1 to TRBJ2-1, with 13 bases lining up with TRBD2. The germline V gene has CDR1 SQVTM and CDR2 ANQGSEA. The J segment lost 7 bases and the V segment lost 4 bases, leaving 16 bases of the junction unmatched. The CDR3 is 18 residues long. CDR3 sequence: CSVAGIAGLAGVWNEQFF. Here the CDR3 DNA reads TGCAGCGTTGCGGGCATCGCCGGACTAGCGGGAGTTTGGAATGAGCAGTTCTTC.

The chain is built from TRBV7-2 and TRBJ2-4; D is ambiguous. The CDR3 length is 16 residues. CDR1 is SGHTA and CDR2 is FQGNSA in the germline V gene. V dropped 3 bases and J dropped 0 bases, with 12 bases sitting between them. CDR3 nucleotides: TGTGCCAGCAGCTTCGGACCGATACTAGCCAAAAACATTCAGTACTTC. It specifies CASSFGPILAKNIQYF.

The chain has TRBV29-1 and TRBJ1-1, with 7 bases identical to TRBD1. Germline V gene data show CDR1 as SQVTM and CDR2 as ANQGSEA. The CDR3 spans 13 residues. With 7 bases clipped from V and 0 bases from J, the junction kept 5 bases outside the gene matches. The CDR3, as DNA: TGCAGCGCCCGGGGACAGTTGAACACTGAAGCTTTCTTT. It yields the protein CSARGQLNTEAFF.

The gene calls are TRBV29-1 and TRBJ1-4, with 10 bases identical to TRBD1. V was pared by 4 bases and J by 2 bases, with 4 bases of the junction left unmatched. Germline V gene sequence: CDR1 SQVTM, CDR2 ANQGSEA. This CDR3 is built from 15 residues. Here the CDR3 DNA reads TGCAGCGTTGGGGACAGGGGCTCCACTAATGAAAAACTGTTTTTT. Its protein is CSVGDRGSTNEKLFF.

This clonotype is a singleton in its sample. This chain joins TRBV12-3 or TRBV12-4 and TRBJ2-3; 7 bases agree with TRBD2. The ends lost 3 bases at V and 0 bases at J; junction bases unmatched: 0. The CDR3 extends over 14 amino acids. The CDR3 sequence is CASSFSGSTDTQYF. DNA of the CDR3: TGTGCCAGCAGTTTTAGCGGGAGCACAGATACGCAGTATTTT.

In DNA, the CDR3 is TGCAGCGTTGGTCCTAGCGGGAGTCAGTACACCGGGGAGCTGTTTTTT. Translating gives CSVGPSGSQYTGELFF. The V gene is TRBV29-1, the J gene TRBJ2-2, with 10 bases matching TRBD2. Germline V gives CDR1 SQVTM, CDR2 ANQGSEA. This CDR3 region has 16 residues. V lost 4 bases, J lost 3 bases, and 8 bases stayed unmatched.

CDR3 region: CSVGPGGNTEAFF. The CDR3 DNA reads as TGCAGCGTTGGTCCAGGGGGCAACACTGAAGCTTTCTTT. The chain joins TRBV29-1 to TRBJ1-1; 8 bases map to TRBD1. This CDR3 is built from 13 residues. Germline V gene data show CDR1 as SQVTM and CDR2 as ANQGSEA. Germline trimming cut 4 bases from V and 2 bases from J; bases unmatched to any gene: 3.

The V and J genes are TRBV20-1 and TRBJ2-3; D is ambiguous. The CDR3 length is 14 residues. V was cut by 4 bases and J by 0 bases, with 11 bases left in between. The germline V gene has CDR1 DFQATT and CDR2 SNEGSKA (reference sequence). In DNA, the CDR3 is TGCAGTGCTATCCCCTCCTCTAGCACAGATACGCAGTATTTT. Translated: CSAIPSSSTDTQYF.

The chain has TRBV6-6 and TRBJ2-7; no clear D. CDR1 and CDR2 (germline): MNHNY, SVGAGI (reference sequence). V dropped 2 bases and J dropped 7 bases, with 9 bases sitting between them. The CDR3 has 12 amino acids. CDR3 amino acids: CASSYVGREQYF. In nucleotides, the CDR3 is TGTGCCAGCAGTTACGTAGGTCGGGAGCAGTACTTC.

DNA of the CDR3: TGTGCCAGCAGTGGGGGGCAGGCCATCTCCTACAATGAGCAGTTCTTC. This codes for CASSGGQAISYNEQFF. The chain carries TRBV6-1 and TRBJ2-1; D may be TRBD1 (6 bases). Germline-derived CDR1 and CDR2 are MNHNS and SASEGT. V was clipped by 4 bases and J by 0 bases, with 13 bases between them. CDR3 length equals 16 residues.

This clonotype was counted once. This chain links TRBV3-1 with TRBJ2-7; 10 positions match TRBD2. Trimming took 4 bases from V and 3 from J; bases not matched to a gene: 6. CDR3 length: 15 amino acids. Germline values: CDR1 LGHDT, CDR2 YNNKEL (reference sequence). CDR3 region: CASSPGTSVGYEQYF. The DNA of the CDR3 is TGTGCCAGCAGCCCAGGGACTAGCGTGGGCTACGAGCAGTACTTC.

This sequence joins TRBV19 and TRBJ2-6, with 7 positions matching TRBD2. The germline gives CDR1 LNHDA, CDR2 SQIVND (reference sequence). The CDR3 has 17 amino acids. V shed 7 bases and J 0 bases; nucleotides not matched to a gene: 9. The CDR3 coding sequence is TGTGCCAGTAACACGCCCGGGGGGAACTCTGGGGCCAACGTCCTGACTTTC. Translated: CASNTPGGNSGANVLTF.

The V gene is TRBV29-1, the J gene TRBJ2-1, with D possibly being TRBD2 (5 bases). Per the germline V gene, CDR1 is SQVTM and CDR2 is ANQGSEA. This CDR3 has 14 amino acids. V was cut by 6 bases and J by 0 bases, with 12 bases left in between. The chain's CDR3 is CSVGSASSYNEQFF. In nucleotides, the CDR3 is TGCAGCGTAGGTAGCGCGAGCTCCTACAATGAGCAGTTCTTC.

V gene TRBV3-1 combines with J gene TRBJ1-5; 8 bases map to TRBD1. The CDR3 totals 14 residues. The V gene end was trimmed by 3 bases and the J gene end by 6 bases; junction bases not matched to a gene: 4. Germline V lookup: CDR1 LGHDT, CDR2 YNNKEL (reference sequence). This CDR3 is CASSQGQAVQPQHF. In nucleotides, the CDR3 is TGTGCCAGCAGCCAGGGACAGGCCGTTCAGCCCCAGCATTTT.

This chain connects TRBV6-1 to TRBJ2-7, with TRBD2 matching over 11 bases. The germline gives CDR1 MNHNS, CDR2 SASEGT. Trimming removed 5 bases from V and 0 bases from J; junction bases left unmatched: 9. This CDR3 has 17 amino acids. Written as DNA, the CDR3 is TGTGCCAGCAGTCTAGCGGGAGGAGATTGGCGCTCCTACGAGCAGTACTTC. It codes for CASSLAGGDWRSYEQYF.

In this sample, this clonotype turned up once. The chain combines TRBV5-1 with TRBJ2-1; the match to TRBD2 covers 13 bases. The CDR3 spans 17 residues. V lost 0 bases to trimming and J lost 5 bases; unmatched junction nucleotides: 5. The germline CDR1 and CDR2 sequences are SGHRS and YFSETQ. The CDR3 DNA follows: TGCGCCAGCAGCTTGGCACGACTAGCGGGAGGAAACAATGAGCAGTTCTTC. As protein: CASSLARLAGGNNEQFF.

The rearrangement links TRBV28 to TRBJ1-1; 10 bases are a match to TRBD1. Germline assignment: CDR1 MDHEN and CDR2 SYDVKM. This CDR3 comprises 15 residues. Trimming removed 5 bases from V and 4 bases from J; junction bases left unmatched: 7. The CDR3 here is CASSRRTGGFTEAFF. The CDR3 bases are TGTGCCAGCAGTAGAAGGACAGGGGGTTTCACTGAAGCTTTCTTT.

This clonotype was detected once. The chain carries TRBV2 and TRBJ2-4; 9 bases match TRBD1. Unmatched junction bases numbered 14, after V lost 8 bases and J lost 0 bases. In germline, CDR1 is SNHLY, CDR2 FYNNEI. This CDR3 spans 18 amino acids. The CDR3 loop is CASEGTGHQGAAKNIQYF. CDR3 coding DNA: TGTGCCAGCGAAGGGACAGGGCACCAAGGGGCAGCCAAAAACATTCAGTACTTC.

The J gene is TRBJ2-3, the V gene TRBV2; 8 nucleotides match TRBD1. The CDR3 is 14 amino acids. The trim removed 6 bases at V and 0 bases at J, leaving 2 bases unmatched. The germline CDR1 and CDR2 sequences are SNHLY and FYNNEI. The CDR3 nucleotides are TGTGCCAGCAGGGGGGACAGGAGCACAGATACGCAGTATTTT. This sequence encodes CASRGDRSTDTQYF.

CDR3 nucleotide sequence: TGTGCCAGCAGACCCACGGACAGGGGCGGCGAGCAGTACTTC. Translated: CASRPTDRGGEQYF. The gene calls are TRBV27 and TRBJ2-7, with 9 bases lining up with TRBD1. Per the germline V gene, CDR1 is MNHEY and CDR2 is SMNVEV (reference sequence). J gave up 6 bases and V 6 bases, and 9 bases lay outside the gene matches. This CDR3 contains 14 residues.

This rearrangement joins TRBV5-1 to TRBJ2-2; D might be TRBD1 (6 bases). This CDR3 has 14 residues. The V gene lost 1 base and the J gene lost 5 bases, with 9 bases spanning the gap. Germline CDR1 reads SGHRS; CDR2 reads YFSETQ. The CDR3, as DNA: TGCGCCAGCAGCTTGACAGGGAGAACCGGGGAGCTGTTTTTT. Its translation is CASSLTGRTGELFF.

The chain combines TRBV29-1 with TRBJ2-7, with D maybe TRBD1 (6 bases). The V and J ends lost 6 bases and 3 bases respectively, with 12 bases between them. Germline CDR1 SQVTM, CDR2 ANQGSEA. This CDR3 is 12 amino acids long. This chain's CDR3 is CSVTGSVYEQYF. CDR3 nucleotides: TGCAGCGTAACAGGGAGCGTCTACGAGCAGTACTTC.